A single TCR beta chain is shown here with its context. The V gene's germline CDR1 is SGHVS and CDR2 FQNEAQ. Losses at the gene ends were 3 bases for V and 4 bases for J; bases not matched to a gene: 11. The CDR3 runs to 18 residues. The data are from a study of glioma-infiltrating T cells. Using RNA template, CDR3s of TCR alpha and beta were amplified with iRepertoire arm-PCR. MiXCR was run by TCRdb on the multiplex PCR reads, yielding one entry per CDR3 protein. The sample lists more than 350,000 distinct CDR3 sequences, 41% occurring once. The sequence was obtained from a human donor with low-grade glioma or glioblastoma, undergoing nonglioma brain surgery, or in good health (not recorded which). The chain employs TRBV7-8 and TRBJ2-2; 10 bases map to TRBD1. The sample consisted of glioma tissue, nonneoplastic brain tissue, or PBMCs (not recorded which). CDR3: CASSFRKPGQGFTGELFF. CDR3 in DNA: TGTGCCAGCAGCTTTCGGAAACCGGGACAGGGGTTCACCGGGGAGCTGTTTTTT. Full variable domain (rest looked up from reference TRBV7-8 and TRBJ2-2): GAGVSQSPRYKVAKRGQDVALRCDPISGHVSLFWYQQALGQGPEFLTYFQNEAQLDKSGLPSDRFFAERPEGSVSTLKIQRTQQEDSAVYLCASSFRKPGQGFTGELFFGEGSRLTVL.